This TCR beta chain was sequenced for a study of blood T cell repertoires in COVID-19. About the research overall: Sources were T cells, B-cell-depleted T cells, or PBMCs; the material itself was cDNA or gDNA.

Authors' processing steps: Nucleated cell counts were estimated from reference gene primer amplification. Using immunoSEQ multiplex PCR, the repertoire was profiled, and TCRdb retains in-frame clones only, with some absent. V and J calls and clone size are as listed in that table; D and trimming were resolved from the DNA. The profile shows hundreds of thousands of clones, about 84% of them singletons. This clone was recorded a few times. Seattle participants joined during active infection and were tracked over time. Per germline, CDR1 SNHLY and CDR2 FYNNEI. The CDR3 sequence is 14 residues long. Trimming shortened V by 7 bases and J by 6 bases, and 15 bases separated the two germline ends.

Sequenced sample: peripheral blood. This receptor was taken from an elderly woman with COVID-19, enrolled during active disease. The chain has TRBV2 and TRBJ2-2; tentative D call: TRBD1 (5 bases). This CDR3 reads CASTQGVAAGELFF. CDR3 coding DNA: TGTGCCAGCACTCAAGGGGTAGCCGCCGGGGAGCTGTTTTTT.